The 14 T cell receptor beta chains below all came from one sample that was sequenced in a study of cytomegalovirus exposure and HLA in healthy donors. Profiling relied on immunoSEQ multiplex PCR, and the TCRdb table lists in-frame clones only, not all of them. The data show fewer than 250,000 clones, with just under 90% seen just once and around 2.6% held by the top ten. Source material: PBMCs. Source of these receptors: a man in his late teens or twenties in good health and CMV-seronegative.

The V gene is TRBV19, the J gene TRBJ1-3; 7 bases are a match to TRBD1. This CDR3 is built from 14 residues. V was pared by 10 bases and J by 1 base, with 7 bases of the junction left unmatched. Germline CDR1 and CDR2: LNHDA and SQIVND (reference sequence). CDR3 amino acids: CATARGQSGNTIYF. The CDR3 coding sequence is TGTGCCACCGCACGGGGACAGTCTGGAAACACCATATATTTT.

The chain has TRBV14 and TRBJ1-2; no firm D call. Germline assignment: CDR1 SGHDN and CDR2 FVKESK. Trimming removed 3 bases from V and 4 bases from J, with 15 bases in between. The CDR3 contains 15 residues. For the CDR3, the DNA is TGTGCCAGCAGCCACGGGGAGGGTTTTGGCTATGGCTACACCTTC. Amino acid sequence: CASSHGEGFGYGYTF.

The gene calls are TRBV7-8 and TRBJ1-2; no clear D. The CDR3 loop spans 15 amino acids. The V gene lost 5 bases and the J gene lost 2 bases, with 15 bases spanning the gap. CDR1 SGHVS and CDR2 FQNEAQ come from the germline V gene. The CDR3 spells CASSVLGKANYGYTF. The DNA for the CDR3 is TGTGCCAGCAGCGTACTAGGGAAGGCCAACTATGGCTACACCTTC.

This chain uses TRBV2 with TRBJ2-3, with D perhaps matching TRBD2 (5 bases). Trimming took 7 bases from V and 4 from J, leaving 15 bases between them. The V gene's germline CDR1 is SNHLY and CDR2 FYNNEI. This CDR3 contains 14 residues. CDR3 nucleotides: TGTGCCAGCAAATTCGGGGATTTCGCAGATACGCAGTATTTT. It specifies CASKFGDFADTQYF.

J is TRBJ2-1 and V is TRBV4-3, with TRBD1 matching over 7 bases. J was trimmed by 9 bases and V by 8 bases; bases with no gene match: 13. Germline lookup yields CDR1 LGHNA and CDR2 YSLEER. The CDR3 totals 14 residues. CDR3 protein: CASGYRTGAGEQFF. The CDR3 DNA reads as TGCGCCAGCGGGTACCGAACAGGGGCGGGTGAGCAGTTCTTC.

The chain employs TRBV7-9 and TRBJ1-4; D call uncertain. Germline V gene lookup returns CDR1 SEHNR and CDR2 FQNEAQ (reference sequence). V was pared by 0 bases and J by 6 bases, with 11 bases between. This CDR3 has 15 amino acids. The CDR3 protein is CASSLAGAVDEKLFF. The CDR3 nucleotides read TGTGCCAGCAGCTTAGCGGGTGCGGTGGATGAAAAACTGTTTTTT. Using reference TRBV7-9 and TRBJ1-4 for the parts outside the CDR3, the full variable domain is DTGVSQNPRHKITKRGQNVTFRCDPISEHNRLYWYRQTLGQGPEFLTYFQNEAQLEKSRLLSDRFSAERPKGSFSTLEIQRTEQGDSAMYLCASSLAGAVDEKLFFGSGTQLSVL.

Only one count was recorded for this clone. The chain carries TRBV10-3 and TRBJ2-5; 10 bases line up with TRBD1. Germline CDR1 is ENHRY and CDR2 is SYGVKD. V shed 2 bases, J shed 1 base, and the junction held 1 base outside the gene matches. CDR3 size: 15 residues. The CDR3 DNA reads as TGTGCCATCAGTGAGAGGGACAGGGGCCAAGAGACCCAGTACTTC. It is translated as CAISERDRGQETQYF.

The chain has TRBV28 and TRBJ1-6, with D unclear. V was shortened by 5 bases and J by 14 bases, with 13 bases between the two germline ends. This CDR3 comprises 12 residues. Germline V gene data show CDR1 as MDHEN and CDR2 as SYDVKM. The CDR3 loop reads CASSREIVALHF. DNA of the CDR3: TGTGCCAGCAGTCGAGAGATCGTGGCCCTCCACTTT.

V usage is TRBV19 and J usage is TRBJ2-1, with 8 bases identical to TRBD2. CDR1 is LNHDA and CDR2 is SQIVND in the germline V gene (reference sequence). V was pared by 7 bases and J by 6 bases, with 5 bases of the junction left unmatched. The CDR3 totals 13 residues. CDR3 loop: CASTALAGNEQFF. The CDR3 nucleotides read TGTGCCAGTACCGCTCTAGCGGGCAATGAGCAGTTCTTC. The whole variable domain, filled in from reference TRBV19 and TRBJ2-1, reads DGGITQSPKYLFRKEGQNVTLSCEQNLNHDAMYWYRQDPGQGLRLIYYSQIVNDFQKGDIAEGYSVSREKKESFPLTVTSAQKNPTAFYLCASTALAGNEQFFGPGTRLTVL.

The chain carries TRBV7-9 and TRBJ1-2; D is uncertain. CDR3 length: 12 residues. V lost 1 base and J 4 bases, leaving 4 bases between the germline ends. In germline, CDR1 is SEHNR, CDR2 FQNEAQ (reference sequence). This CDR3 reads CASSLDGYGYTF. The CDR3 nucleotides read TGTGCCAGCAGCTTAGACGGCTATGGCTACACCTTC.

The chain recombines TRBV18 with TRBJ1-5; no definite D call. The germline V and J ends were trimmed by 2 bases and 6 bases, with 5 bases remaining between them. The germline CDR1 and CDR2 sequences are KGHSH and LQKENI. This CDR3 is 12 amino acids long. The chain's CDR3 is CASSPGVQPQHF. CDR3 in DNA: TGTGCCAGCTCACCAGGAGTTCAGCCCCAGCATTTT. The full variable domain, its missing parts supplied by reference TRBV18 and TRBJ1-5, is NAGVMQNPRHLVRRRGQEARLRCSPMKGHSHVYWYRQLPEEGLKFMVYLQKENIIDESGMPKERFSAEFPKEGPSILRIQQVVRGDSAAYFCASSPGVQPQHFGDGTRLSIL.

This chain links TRBV7-9 with TRBJ1-1; D call uncertain. CDR1 and CDR2 from the germline V gene are SEHNR and FQNEAQ (reference sequence). The length of the CDR3 is 13 residues. The V and J ends lost 5 bases and 1 base respectively, with 8 bases between them. In DNA form, the CDR3 reads TGTGCCAGCAGCCTGGCATGGAACACTGAAGCTTTCTTT. As protein: CASSLAWNTEAFF.

This clone was observed a handful of times. The rearrangement uses TRBV6-5 and TRBJ1-5, with 8 bases aligning to TRBD1. This CDR3 spans 15 amino acids. After removal of 4 bases from V and 4 bases from J, the junction contained 6 bases not matched to a gene. Germline CDR1 and CDR2: MNHEY and SVGAGI. The CDR3 nucleotides read TGTGCCAGCAGTTCTGGACAGGGTTTAAATCAGCCCCAGCATTTT. It yields the protein CASSSGQGLNQPQHF.

In this sample, this clone turned up once. Written as DNA, the CDR3 is TGTGCCAGCAGCGCCGGGGAGACCCAGTACTTC. Its translation is CASSAGETQYF. The chain uses TRBV9 and TRBJ2-5; D remains ambiguous. V lost 3 bases to trimming and J lost 5 bases, with 5 bases between them. This CDR3 has 11 residues. The germline V gene has CDR1 SGDLS and CDR2 YYNGEE. The variable domain in full, with the rest retrieved from reference TRBV9 and TRBJ2-5, is DSGVTQTPKHLITATGQRVTLRCSPRSGDLSVYWYQQSLDQGLQFLIQYYNGEERAKGNILERFSAQQFPDLHSELNLSSLELGDSALYFCASSAGETQYFGPGTRLLVL.